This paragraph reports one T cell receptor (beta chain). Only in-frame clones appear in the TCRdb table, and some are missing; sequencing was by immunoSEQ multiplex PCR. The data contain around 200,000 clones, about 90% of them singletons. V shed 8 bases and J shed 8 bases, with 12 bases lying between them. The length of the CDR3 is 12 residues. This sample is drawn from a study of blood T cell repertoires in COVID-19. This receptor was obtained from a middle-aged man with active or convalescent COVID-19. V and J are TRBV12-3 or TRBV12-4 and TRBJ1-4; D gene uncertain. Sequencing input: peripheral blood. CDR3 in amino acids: CASSREAEKLFF. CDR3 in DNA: TGTGCCAGCTCCAGAGAAGCGGAAAAACTGTTTTTT.